The TCR beta chain under discussion was sequenced for a study of cytomegalovirus exposure and HLA in healthy donors (TCRdb year 2017). Regarding the study in general: According to an earlier analysis of 587 of the donors, about 170 million T cells yielded some 120 million unique TCR beta sequences and 276 Gb of sequence data. Donor age, sex, ethnicity and CMV serostatus were compiled together with the repertoire data. Across roughly 420 genotyped donors of the cohort, an average of 235,054 unique TCR beta nucleotide sequences per donor were sequenced, and 15% to 20% of those sequences were non-productive. Both class I and class II loci were covered by HLA typing, at four-digit resolution. Roughly 300 gigabases of sequencing data and 70 million to 100 million unique TCR sequences made up an early release that covered some 640 HLA-typed donors. In the later analysis, no new phenotypic data were used to find candidate immune exposures; instead, reliance was placed on TCR beta sequences and their occurrence across donors. The T cell repertoires of 666 subjects were profiled by immunosequencing and related to cytomegalovirus serostatus. To predict cytomegalovirus infection status, the study combined high-throughput TCR immunosequencing, statistical association of individual TCRs with disease status, and machine learning. Typing coverage differed by locus: A, B, C, DRB1 and DQB1 were typed in roughly 620-630 donors, DQA1 in about 550, DPA1 in 600 to 610, and DPB1 in approximately 450. Because of strong linkage in the cohort, 5 or 6 DR-DQ haplotypes were treated as single units for association and clustering. Of the 398 genotyped donors, 75% to 85% were placed in the genetic ancestry cluster associated with self-reported Caucasian donors. All discovery cohort repertoires had been generated using a single sequencing platform. The study aimed to test whether signatures of past pathogen exposure could be identified by cataloging public T cell receptors. An earlier analysis of around 540 of the donors applied high-throughput TCR beta sequencing to assess whether each TCR beta V gene segment acted as functional or pseudogenic. A later analysis re-analyzed previously published TCR beta repertoires from hundreds of donors and added high-resolution HLA genotyping to study TCR occurrence patterns. Genome-wide SNP genotypes for about 60% of the roughly 700 donors were used in a later genetic analysis, which treated that subset as a discovery cohort. Along with the roughly 700-subject first cohort, a separate validation cohort of over a hundred different subjects was used.

Points on this clone: No cognate antigen has been identified for it. Nothing much larger sits one base from this clone, and base qualities are not available.

CDR1 and CDR2 were assigned from the germline V gene as MNHEY and SVGAGI. V is cut by 0 bases and J by 5 bases, and the space between the germline ends is 7 bases. Counted from cysteine to phenylalanine, this CDR3 has 13 amino acids. Only the CDR3 part of the read is kept: 39 bases, read in frame from the first base. Libraries were prepared through the immunoSEQ multiplex PCR assay. A mixture of 60 forward primers for TCR Vbeta segments and 13 reverse primers for TCR Jbeta segments was used in the multiplex PCR. The CDR3 region of rearranged TCR beta genes was amplified from genomic DNA by a multiplex PCR assay. Amplified TCR beta libraries were sequenced as 87-base-pair reads on the Illumina HiSeq System. The published analysis was carried out like this. In a later analysis, around 80 million unique TCR beta chains were counted across the approximately 670 repertoires, and approximately 9.9 million of these chains were shared by at least two donors. A nearest-neighbor algorithm error-corrected the raw reads and collapsed the reads into unique sequences, merging closely related sequences to remove PCR and sequencing errors. V, D and J gene segments were assigned by aligning CDR3 sequences to IMGT reference sequences. Each retained sequence needed at least a six-nucleotide match to both a V gene segment and a J gene segment. Rearrangements were called productive when the CDR3 lacked stop codons and stayed in frame with V and J; all others were non-productive. CDR3 was defined by IMGT convention, running from the second conserved V-encoded cysteine to the conserved J-encoded phenylalanine. In an earlier analysis of roughly 580 of the donors, sequences lacking an unambiguous match to a single V gene segment were excluded. In an earlier analysis of roughly 500 of the donors, V segments were called functional above 56.7% productive rearrangements and were called segregating when the between-donor standard deviation exceeded 5%. A statistical classification framework was built to diagnose cytomegalovirus status from the catalog of TCR beta chain sequences. A later analysis assigned V and J genes by comparing TCR nucleotide sequences with IMGT/GENE-DB human TR gene sequences. Using the TCRdist pipeline, a later analysis assigned CDR3 sequences along with most-parsimonious VDJ recombination scenarios. A later analysis defined each TCR beta chain by its CDR3 amino acid sequence plus V-gene family, and excluded reads lacking a unique V-gene family. In a later analysis, several hundred highly shared, low-generation-probability nucleotide sequences were removed to address suspected cross-contamination and a sequencing artifact. A later analysis calculated a clonal expansion index for each public chain from normalized within-repertoire ranks of inferred template counts. A later analysis computed generation probabilities with a VDJ recombination model fitted to out-of-frame rearrangements, and checked the results against IGoR. In a later analysis, hypergeometric tests were used to score TCR-TCR, TCR-HLA and TCR-CMV co-occurrence, with a repertoire-size bias correction applied to TCR pairs. A later analysis estimated false discovery rates by permuting HLA or CMV assignments 20 times. In a later analysis, co-occurring TCRs were grouped with DBSCAN, and TCRdist sequence similarity was added when clustering was performed within HLA-allele-positive subsets. Co-occurrence clustering excluded repertoires with fewer than 30,000 or more than 120,000 public chains, plus five with anomalous nucleotide sharing. TCRdb holds this immuneACCESS table with in-frame rearrangements only. Some clones are missing; in checked studies, unresolved V genes explain under half, and the rest has no known cause. That table furnishes V, J and clone size, whereas the DNA furnished D and trimming. This sample has 130,000 to 150,000 clones in its table, and roughly 79% of those were observed once. Less than 8% of the sample is in the top ten clones.

The study at large found these results: Presence/absence analyses assumed roughly uniform sequencing depth across donors, an assumption that may not hold. A later analysis associated about 17,000 TCR beta sequences with specific HLA alleles at a false discovery rate of 0.05. Assigning TCR associations to individual alleles was difficult when HLA alleles, especially DR and DQ, strongly co-occurred. An earlier analysis of roughly 570 of the donors showed that most TCR beta V segments appeared in productive rearrangements either about 90% or about 30% of the time, which broadly matched IMGT annotations. The sequencing pipeline was judged likely to have produced a cluster of highly shared sequence variants as a technical artifact. Because counts were too low, seventeen rarely observed V segments, including chromosome 9 orphons, were left out of the earlier analysis of approximately 500 of the donors. According to the authors, the approach could potentially be generalized to other disease states and immunological phenotypes. The classifier was reported to diagnose cytomegalovirus status with high specificity and sensitivity in both the original cohort and the validation cohort. Immune exposure information for the cohort was limited to CMV serostatus. In a later analysis, the rate of TCR association differed among HLA loci, with DRB1 alleles having the most associated TCRs and HLA-C alleles having the fewest. Some IMGT-functional V segments, including TRBV6-2 and TRBV6-3, could not be told apart with the 87-base-pair reads, so those segments were excluded. In the study, 150 to 200 TCR beta chains were listed as associated with cytomegalovirus. While some public TCRs were present in many individuals, most TCR sequences turned up only very rarely across donors. Most CMV-associated TCR beta chains appeared to be HLA-restricted in a later analysis, and the HLA associations seemed to be driven largely by CMV exposure. According to a later genetic analysis, donors in an Asian-associated ancestry cluster had fewer N-insertions in productive TCRs than the approximately 630-donor mean. A further reported finding was that TCR beta sequences accurately predicted the HLA-A and HLA-B alleles for most subjects in the first cohort. A few of the identified cytomegalovirus-associated TCR beta chains were confirmed in vitro to be specific for cytomegalovirus antigens. In this cohort, only TCR beta chains were sequenced, and detectable features were limited by the absence of alpha or paired-chain data. According to a later analysis, parvovirus B19, influenza, CMV and Epstein-Barr virus appeared linked to several top co-occurrence clusters. Linkage disequilibrium might explain the correlated functional status among segregating V segments, but an unknown experimental factor could not be ruled out. In a later analysis, HLA-associated TCR beta chains were found to be more clonally expanded and to have lower generation probabilities than equally common non-associated chains. V-gene and J-gene trimming of TCR beta chains was associated with a missense DCLRE1C variant in a later genetic analysis, and the association was replicated in an independent cohort. Because some donors lacked HLA typing at each locus, the association tests relied only on the typed subset.

The cohort was made up of around 720 healthy bone marrow donors. At the time of sampling, all cohort members were nominally healthy, though unrecorded immune exposures were likely present. The donor tested CMV seropositive, placing the donor among the 310 or so seropositive members of the cohort. A peripheral blood sample was collected from each donor, and TCR beta sequencing was performed on peripheral blood mononuclear cells. Genomic DNA extraction from the blood cell samples was performed with the Qiagen DNeasy Blood Extraction Kit. The rearrangement combines TRBV6-5 with TRBJ1-2; the D segment could be TRBD1, given 5 matching bases. Sequenced: PBMCs. This clonotype originated in a woman in her thirties or forties in good health and CMV-seropositive. The DNA is as follows: TGTGCCAGCAGTTACTCGCGACAGTATGGCTACACCTTC. This encodes CASSYSRQYGYTF.